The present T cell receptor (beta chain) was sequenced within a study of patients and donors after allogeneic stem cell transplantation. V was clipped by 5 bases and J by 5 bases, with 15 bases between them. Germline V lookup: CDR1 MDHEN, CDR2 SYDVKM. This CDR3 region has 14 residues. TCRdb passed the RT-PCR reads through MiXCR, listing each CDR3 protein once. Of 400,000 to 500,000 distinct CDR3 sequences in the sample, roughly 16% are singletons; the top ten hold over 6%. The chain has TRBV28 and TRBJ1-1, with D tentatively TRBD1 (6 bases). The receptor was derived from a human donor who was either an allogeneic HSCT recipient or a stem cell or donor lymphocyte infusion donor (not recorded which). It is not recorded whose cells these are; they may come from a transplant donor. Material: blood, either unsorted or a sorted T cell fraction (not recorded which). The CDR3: CASSPSGRGTEAFF. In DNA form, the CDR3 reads TGTGCCAGCAGTCCGTCGGGGAGGGGGACTGAAGCTTTCTTT.